This paragraph covers one TCR beta chain sequence. The sample originates from a study of blood T cell repertoires in COVID-19. Study summary: Spain, Italy and the United States supplied samples that represented acute and convalescent COVID-19. PBMCs, B-cell-depleted T cells, or T cells provided the cDNA or gDNA that made up the material.

CDR1 LNHDA and CDR2 SQIVND come from the germline V gene (reference sequence). The length of the CDR3 is 15 residues. V lost 6 bases and J 0 bases, leaving 9 bases between the germline ends. As originally analysed: Estimation of nucleated cell counts relied on the amplification of reference gene primers. Assay: immunoSEQ multiplex PCR; the TCRdb copy retains only in-frame clones and omits some. V, J and clone size are those of that table, while D and trimming were read from the DNA. The repertoire consists of 200,000 to 300,000 clones, with approximately 85% occurring once and the leading ten covering 10% to 15%.

The chain has TRBV19 and TRBJ2-6; the D is unclear. The TCR originated in a man at least 80 years old with acute or convalescent COVID-19. The sample was peripheral blood. CDR3 sequence reads: CASRTVPSGANVLTF. The DNA of the CDR3 is TGTGCCAGTAGAACGGTCCCCTCTGGGGCCAACGTCCTGACTTTC.